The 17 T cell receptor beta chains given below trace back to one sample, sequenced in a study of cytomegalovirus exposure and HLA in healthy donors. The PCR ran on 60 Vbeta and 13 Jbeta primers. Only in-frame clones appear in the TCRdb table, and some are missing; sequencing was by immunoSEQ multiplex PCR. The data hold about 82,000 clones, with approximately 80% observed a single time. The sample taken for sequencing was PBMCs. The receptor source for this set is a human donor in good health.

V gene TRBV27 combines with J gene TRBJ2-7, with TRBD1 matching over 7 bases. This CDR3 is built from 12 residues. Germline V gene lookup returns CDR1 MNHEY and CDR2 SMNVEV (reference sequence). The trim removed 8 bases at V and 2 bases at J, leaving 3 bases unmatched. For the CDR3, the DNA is TGTGCCAGCCAGGGGGAAACCTACGAGCAGTACTTC. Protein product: CASQGETYEQYF.

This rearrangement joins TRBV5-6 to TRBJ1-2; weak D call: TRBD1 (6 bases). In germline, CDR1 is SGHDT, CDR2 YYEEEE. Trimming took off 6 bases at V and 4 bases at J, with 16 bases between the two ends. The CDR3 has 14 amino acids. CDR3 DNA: TGTGCCAGCACCCTAGGGCAGGGGTTCTATGGCTACACCTTC. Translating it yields CASTLGQGFYGYTF.

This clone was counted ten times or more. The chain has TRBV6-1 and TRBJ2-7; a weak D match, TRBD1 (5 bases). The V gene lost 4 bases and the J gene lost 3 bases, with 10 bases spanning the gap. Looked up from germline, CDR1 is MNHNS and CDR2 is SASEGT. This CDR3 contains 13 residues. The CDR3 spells CASSVQGNYEQYF. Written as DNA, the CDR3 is TGTGCCAGCAGTGTGCAGGGAAACTACGAGCAGTACTTC.

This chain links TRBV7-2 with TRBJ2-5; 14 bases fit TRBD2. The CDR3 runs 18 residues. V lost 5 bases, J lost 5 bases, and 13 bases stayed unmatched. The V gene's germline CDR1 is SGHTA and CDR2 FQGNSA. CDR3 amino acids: CASSRPGLAGAQGETQYF. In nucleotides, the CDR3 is TGTGCCAGCAGCCGTCCGGGACTAGCGGGGGCCCAGGGGGAGACCCAGTACTTC.

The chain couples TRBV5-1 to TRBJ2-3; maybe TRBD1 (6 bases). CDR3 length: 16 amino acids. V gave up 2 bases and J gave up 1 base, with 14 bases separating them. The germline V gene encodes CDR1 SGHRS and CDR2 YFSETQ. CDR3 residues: CASSFRRAGGTDTQYF. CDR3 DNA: TGCGCCAGCAGCTTTAGAAGGGCAGGGGGCACAGATACGCAGTATTTT.

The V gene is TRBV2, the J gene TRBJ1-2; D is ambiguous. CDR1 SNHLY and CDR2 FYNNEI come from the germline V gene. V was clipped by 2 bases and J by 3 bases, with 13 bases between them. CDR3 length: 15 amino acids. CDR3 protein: CASSESRGSYYGYTF. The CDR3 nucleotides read TGTGCCAGCAGTGAATCTCGGGGATCCTACTATGGCTACACCTTC.

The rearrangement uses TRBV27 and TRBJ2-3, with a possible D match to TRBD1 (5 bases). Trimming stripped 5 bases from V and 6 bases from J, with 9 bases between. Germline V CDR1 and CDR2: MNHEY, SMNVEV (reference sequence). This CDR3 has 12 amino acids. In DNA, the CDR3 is TGTGCCAGCAGTATAGGGGCGGATACGCAGTATTTT. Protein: CASSIGADTQYF.

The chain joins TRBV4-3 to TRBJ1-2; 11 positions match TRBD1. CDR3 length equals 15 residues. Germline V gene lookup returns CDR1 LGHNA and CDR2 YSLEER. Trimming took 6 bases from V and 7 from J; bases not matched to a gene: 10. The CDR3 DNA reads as TGCGCCAGCAGTCCTGGACAGGGGGCTGTCTTTGGCTACACCTTC. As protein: CASSPGQGAVFGYTF.

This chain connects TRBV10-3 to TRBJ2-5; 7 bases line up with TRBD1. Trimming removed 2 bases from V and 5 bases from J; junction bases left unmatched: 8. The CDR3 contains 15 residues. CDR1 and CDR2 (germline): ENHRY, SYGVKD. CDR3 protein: CAISEPRQGGETQYF. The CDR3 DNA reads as TGTGCCATCAGTGAGCCGAGACAGGGTGGCGAGACCCAGTACTTC.

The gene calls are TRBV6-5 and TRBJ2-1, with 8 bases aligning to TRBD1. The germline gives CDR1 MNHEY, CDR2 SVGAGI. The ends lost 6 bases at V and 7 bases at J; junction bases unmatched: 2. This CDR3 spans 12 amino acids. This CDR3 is CASRDRVNEQFF. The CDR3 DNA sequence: TGTGCCAGCAGGGACAGGGTTAATGAGCAGTTCTTC.

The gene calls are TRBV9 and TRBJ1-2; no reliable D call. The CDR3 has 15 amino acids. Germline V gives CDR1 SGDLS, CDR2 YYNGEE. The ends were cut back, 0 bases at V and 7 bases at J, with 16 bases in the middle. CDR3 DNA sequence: TGTGCCAGCAGCGTAGAGGCACTATCGAGCGGTGGCTACACCTTC. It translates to CASSVEALSSGGYTF.

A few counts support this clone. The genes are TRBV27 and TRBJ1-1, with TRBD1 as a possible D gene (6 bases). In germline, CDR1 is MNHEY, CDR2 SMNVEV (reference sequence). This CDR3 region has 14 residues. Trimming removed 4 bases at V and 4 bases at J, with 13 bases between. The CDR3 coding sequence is TGTGCCAGCAGTTACGAAACAGGGACCACTGAAGCTTTCTTT. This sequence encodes CASSYETGTTEAFF.

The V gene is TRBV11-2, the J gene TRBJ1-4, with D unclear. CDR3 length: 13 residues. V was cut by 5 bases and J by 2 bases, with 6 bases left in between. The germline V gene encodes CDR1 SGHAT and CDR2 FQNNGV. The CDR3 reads CASSSGTNEKLFF. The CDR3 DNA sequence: TGTGCCAGCAGCAGCGGCACTAATGAAAAACTGTTTTTT.

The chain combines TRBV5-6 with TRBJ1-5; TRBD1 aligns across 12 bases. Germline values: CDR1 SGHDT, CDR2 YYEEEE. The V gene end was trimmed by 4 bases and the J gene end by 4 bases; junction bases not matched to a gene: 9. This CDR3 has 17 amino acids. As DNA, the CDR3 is TGTGCCAGCAGCGCTGGGACAGGGGGCTTGACGAATCAGCCCCAGCATTTT. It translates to CASSAGTGGLTNQPQHF.

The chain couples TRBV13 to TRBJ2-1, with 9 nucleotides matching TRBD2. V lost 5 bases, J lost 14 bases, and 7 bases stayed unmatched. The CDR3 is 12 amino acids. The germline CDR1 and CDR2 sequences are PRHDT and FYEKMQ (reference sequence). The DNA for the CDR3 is TGTGCCAGCAGCCTCAGCGGGGGGTCTGAGTTCTTC. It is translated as CASSLSGGSEFF.

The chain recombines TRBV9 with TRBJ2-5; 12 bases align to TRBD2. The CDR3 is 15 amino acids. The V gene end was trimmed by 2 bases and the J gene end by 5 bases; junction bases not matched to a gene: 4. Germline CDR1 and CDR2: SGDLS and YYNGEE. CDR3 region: CASSVGLAGRETQYF. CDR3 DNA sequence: TGTGCCAGCAGCGTCGGACTAGCGGGGCGGGAGACCCAGTACTTC. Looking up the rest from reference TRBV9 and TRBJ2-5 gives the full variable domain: DSGVTQTPKHLITATGQRVTLRCSPRSGDLSVYWYQQSLDQGLQFLIQYYNGEERAKGNILERFSAQQFPDLHSELNLSSLELGDSALYFCASSVGLAGRETQYFGPGTRLLVL.

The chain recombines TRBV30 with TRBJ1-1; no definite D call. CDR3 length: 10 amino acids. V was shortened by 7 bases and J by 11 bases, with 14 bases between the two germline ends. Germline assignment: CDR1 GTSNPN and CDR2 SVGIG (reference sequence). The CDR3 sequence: CASSGIGAFF. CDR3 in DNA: TGTGCCTCATCCGGGATCGGGGCTTTCTTT.